A single sample gave rise to the 10 T cell receptor beta chains below, sequenced in a study of CD8 T cells in ankylosing spondylitis. TCRdb analysed the 5' RACE reads with MiXCR anew, one entry per CDR3 protein. The table shows 300,000 to 350,000 distinct CDR3 sequences, with about a fifth occurring only once. Source material: blood, either unsorted or a sorted T cell fraction (not recorded which). These receptors were collected from a female donor with ankylosing spondylitis or in good health (not recorded which).

This clonotype was detected only a few times. The chain has TRBV7-2 and TRBJ1-2, with 9 bases matching TRBD1. The V gene's germline CDR1 is SGHTA and CDR2 FQGNSA. Trimming at V came to 3 bases and at J to 4 bases, leaving 12 bases not matched to a gene. The CDR3 contains 17 residues. CDR3 in amino acids: CASSLRDRVVSAYGYTF. As DNA, the CDR3 is TGTGCCAGCAGCTTGCGGGACAGGGTAGTCTCAGCCTATGGCTACACCTTC.

In this sample, this clonotype turned up a few times. The chain carries TRBV4-3 and TRBJ2-1; 9 nucleotides match TRBD1. J lost 5 bases, V lost 0 bases, and 5 bases had no gene match. This CDR3 is 16 amino acids long. Germline values: CDR1 LGHNA, CDR2 YSLEER. This CDR3 reads CASSQEMGQGDNEQFF. The CDR3 DNA is TGCGCCAGCAGCCAAGAGATGGGACAGGGAGACAATGAGCAGTTCTTC.

In its sample, this clonotype was seen a few times. The J gene is TRBJ2-1, the V gene TRBV10-2, with D hard to call. The length of the CDR3 is 14 residues. V was clipped by 6 bases and J by 0 bases, with 9 bases between them. Germline V gene data show CDR1 as WSHSY and CDR2 as SAAADI. Here the CDR3 reads CASSRSRSYNEQFF. The CDR3 region has the DNA TGCGCCAGCAGCAGATCCCGCTCCTACAATGAGCAGTTCTTC.

V gene TRBV6-1 combines with J gene TRBJ2-7; possibly TRBD1 for D (7 bases). The V end was cut by 8 bases, the J end by 6 bases, with 20 bases between. This CDR3 has 14 amino acids. CDR1 MNHNS and CDR2 SASEGT come from the germline V gene. Here the CDR3 reads CASYRARGAREQYF. The CDR3 bases are TGTGCCAGCTATCGGGCCAGGGGGGCGCGCGAGCAGTACTTC.

A few counts support this clonotype. The rearrangement links TRBV5-1 to TRBJ2-7; tentatively, D is TRBD1 (6 bases). This CDR3 is built from 16 residues. Germline CDR1 and CDR2: SGHRS and YFSETQ. Trimming left V 3 bases short and J 2 bases short, with 18 bases between. DNA for the CDR3: TGCGCCAGCAGCTCGGTGGGGGCGCAGGGTCCCTACGAGCAGTACTTC. This translates into CASSSVGAQGPYEQYF.

The V and J genes are TRBV6-1 and TRBJ1-1, with D possibly TRBD1 on 5 matching bases. The germline V gene encodes CDR1 MNHNS and CDR2 SASEGT. This CDR3 has 15 residues. With 4 bases removed from V and 1 base from J, the gap between germline ends came to 13 bases. Here the CDR3 DNA reads TGTGCCAGCAGTGCATACCGGGACTCGAACACTGAAGCTTTCTTT. Translated: CASSAYRDSNTEAFF.

The V call is TRBV29-1, the J call TRBJ1-2; no clear D. Looked up from germline, CDR1 is SQVTM and CDR2 is ANQGSEA. Between the trimmed V and J ends, which lost 0 bases and 8 bases, there was a span of 10 bases. This CDR3 is built from 12 residues. CDR3 sequence (DNA): TGCAGCGTTGAAGATCGGGTGGGCGGCTACACCTTC. This encodes CSVEDRVGGYTF.

CDR3 amino acids: CSVVRRLNTEAFF. DNA for the CDR3: TGCAGCGTTGTGCGACGGTTGAACACTGAAGCTTTCTTT. The chain couples TRBV29-1 to TRBJ1-1, with D unresolved. In germline, CDR1 is SQVTM, CDR2 ANQGSEA. This CDR3 is 13 amino acids long. V lost 4 bases and J lost 0, with 9 bases in between.

This clonotype has just a few counts. V usage is TRBV4-3 and J usage is TRBJ1-6; D may be TRBD1 (6 bases). Germline values: CDR1 LGHNA, CDR2 YSLEER. The CDR3 consists of 14 residues. V lost 0 bases, J lost 16 bases, and 16 bases lay in between. The chain's CDR3 is CASSQDGGQKVLHF. Written as DNA, the CDR3 is TGCGCCAGCAGCCAAGATGGAGGACAGAAGGTACTCCACTTT.

The gene calls are TRBV3-1 and TRBJ2-1; 9 bases line up with TRBD2. The trim removed 1 base at V and 6 bases at J, leaving 7 bases unmatched. Germline V gene data show CDR1 as LGHDT and CDR2 as YNNKEL (reference sequence). The CDR3 is 16 residues long. As DNA, the CDR3 is TGTGCCAGCAGCCAAGGTCCCACTAGCGGGTTCAATGAGCAGTTCTTC. It specifies CASSQGPTSGFNEQFF.